The 17 T cell receptor beta chains below were found in one sample sequenced in a study of vaccination effects on CD4 cells after COVID-19 (dated by TCRdb to 2022 to 2024). After less than eleven days of culture, CD4+ T cells were isolated with the EasySep CD4+ T cell isolation kit. Preparation of the library involved the immunoSEQ multiplex PCR assay. TCRdb took this table from immuneACCESS and kept in-frame rearrangements with V and J called. Such tables lack part of the clones; where checked against another copy, unresolved V genes explain under half of the gap, and the rest is unexplained. This sample lists 45,000 to 60,000 clones; 70% to 80% were detected once. The top ten hold roughly 3% of the sample. For these receptors, no antigen is known. The specimen comprised CD4+ T cells from PBMCs cultured without peptide, sampled before COVID-19 vaccination. These receptor sequences come from a human donor who received a COVID-19 vaccine.

The V gene is TRBV18, the J gene TRBJ2-1; D is unclear. The V end lost 3 bases, the J end lost 5 bases, and 8 bases lay between the germline ends. In germline, CDR1 is KGHSH, CDR2 LQKENI. The CDR3 runs 13 residues. This chain's CDR3 is CASSPSANNEQFF. The CDR3 region has the DNA TGTGCCAGCTCACCGTCAGCTAACAATGAGCAGTTCTTC.

The gene calls are TRBV18 and TRBJ1-5; D remains ambiguous. Germline V gene data show CDR1 as KGHSH and CDR2 as LQKENI. The V end lost 4 bases, the J end lost 2 bases, and 3 bases lay between the germline ends. The CDR3 has 12 amino acids. The CDR3 reads CASSRGNQPQHF. CDR3 bases: TGTGCCAGCTCACGGGGCAATCAGCCCCAGCATTTT.

The chain has TRBV11-2 and TRBJ1-4; TRBD1 agrees at 7 bases. CDR3 length: 16 residues. V trimming: 4 bases; J trimming: 1 base; junction bases outside the gene matches: 6. The V gene's germline CDR1 is SGHAT and CDR2 FQNNGV. DNA of the CDR3: TGTGCCAGCAGCTCTAGATACAGGGGAACTAATGAAAAACTGTTTTTT. This translates into CASSSRYRGTNEKLFF.

V usage is TRBV19 and J usage is TRBJ1-4; no definite D call. CDR1 and CDR2 from the germline V gene are LNHDA and SQIVND (reference sequence). This CDR3 has 13 residues. Trimming took off 9 bases at V and 4 bases at J, with 12 bases between the two ends. This chain's CDR3 is CASRQTGNEKLFF. CDR3 nucleotides: TGTGCCAGCAGGCAGACGGGTAATGAAAAACTGTTTTTT.

CDR3 bases: TGTGCCAGCTCACCCGAACAAGGGCGACAAGAGACCCAGTACTTC. Translation: CASSPEQGRQETQYF. This chain links TRBV18 with TRBJ2-5; unclear D gene. CDR1 is KGHSH, CDR2 LQKENI, per germline. The CDR3 consists of 15 residues. V was cut by 3 bases and J by 2 bases, with 13 bases left in between.

The rearrangement joins TRBV7-9 to TRBJ1-1; D unresolved. This CDR3 spans 14 amino acids. Germline V gives CDR1 SEHNR, CDR2 FQNEAQ (reference sequence). Trimming took off 2 bases at V and 5 bases at J, with 12 bases between the two ends. CDR3: CASSLFVGRTEAFF. The CDR3 DNA reads as TGTGCCAGCAGCTTATTTGTGGGCCGGACTGAAGCTTTCTTT.

The V and J genes are TRBV18 and TRBJ2-2; no clear D. The CDR3 runs 15 residues. Germline CDR1 is KGHSH and CDR2 is LQKENI. The V end was cut by 9 bases, the J end by 3 bases, with 17 bases between. CDR3 nucleotides: TGTGCCAGTTCGACCGCACTGATCCACACCGGGGAGCTGTTTTTT. Encoded protein: CASSTALIHTGELFF.

The V and J genes are TRBV3-1 (or the pseudogene TRBV3-2) and TRBJ1-2; 11 bases are shared with TRBD1. The CDR3 contains 14 residues. Trimming at V came to 7 bases and at J to 5 bases, leaving 6 bases not matched to a gene. Germline CDR1 LGHDT, CDR2 YNNKEL (reference sequence). CDR3 nucleotides: TGTGCCAGCACCTTGGACAGGGGGCCGTATGGCTACACCTTC. It is translated as CASTLDRGPYGYTF.

The chain has TRBV29-1 and TRBJ2-5, with TRBD1 as a possible D gene (6 bases). The CDR3 spans 13 residues. CDR1 SQVTM and CDR2 ANQGSEA come from the germline V gene. The CDR3 bases are TGCGGGGTAGGGCAGGGGACCTTCGAGACCCAGTACTTC. Protein product: CGVGQGTFETQYF.

The V gene is TRBV7-8, the J gene TRBJ1-1; 8 positions agree with TRBD1. This CDR3 is built from 14 residues. Germline V gene data show CDR1 as SGHVS and CDR2 as FQNEAQ. The junction had 4 bases not matched to a gene; V was cut back by 1 base and J by 6 bases. CDR3 sequence (DNA): TGTGCCAGCAGCTTAGGACAGGGGCTGGCTGAAGCTTTCTTT. It is translated as CASSLGQGLAEAFF.

The CDR3 loop is CASSETGGAGETQYF. The CDR3 bases are TGTGCCAGCAGTGAGACAGGGGGCGCAGGAGAGACCCAGTACTTC. The chain combines TRBV25-1 with TRBJ2-5, with 10 bases lining up with TRBD1. Losses at the gene ends were 3 bases for V and 4 bases for J; bases not matched to a gene: 5. This CDR3 spans 15 amino acids. CDR1 and CDR2 (germline): MGHDK, SYGVNS.

The rearrangement links TRBV7-2 to TRBJ1-1; 8 bases fit TRBD1. CDR1 and CDR2 (germline): SGHTA, FQGNSA. The CDR3 is made up of 13 amino acids. Losses at the gene ends were 2 bases for V and 8 bases for J; bases not matched to a gene: 4. The CDR3 DNA reads TGTGCCAGCAGCTTATACGGACAGGGCGAAGCTTTCTTT. Amino acid sequence: CASSLYGQGEAFF.

The chain links TRBV3-1 (or the pseudogene TRBV3-2) to TRBJ2-6, with D perhaps matching TRBD1 or TRBD2 (5 bases each). Trimming left V 4 bases short and J 0 bases short, with 10 bases between. CDR1 is LGHDT and CDR2 is YNNKEL in the germline V gene (reference sequence). This CDR3 comprises 16 residues. CDR3 nucleotide sequence: TGTGCCAGCAGCCCCGGGGCGAGCTCTGGGGCCAACGTCCTGACTTTC. Residues: CASSPGASSGANVLTF.

The chain links TRBV5-1 to TRBJ2-1; 13 nucleotides align to TRBD2. CDR1 SGHRS and CDR2 YFSETQ come from the germline V gene. J was trimmed by 7 bases and V by 0 bases; bases with no gene match: 7. The CDR3 has 17 amino acids. CDR3: CASSLASLAGGGNEQFF. DNA for the CDR3: TGCGCCAGCAGCTTGGCGTCACTAGCGGGGGGGGGTAATGAGCAGTTCTTC.

This clone turned up a few times. The gene calls are TRBV7-2 and TRBJ2-1; 8 bases match TRBD1. From germline, CDR1 is SGHTA and CDR2 FQGNSA. V shed 2 bases and J 0 bases; nucleotides not matched to a gene: 9. CDR3 size: 18 residues. The CDR3 bases are TGTGCCAGCAGCTTACCTACCGGACAGGGCCGCTCCTACAATGAGCAGTTCTTC. This translates into CASSLPTGQGRSYNEQFF.

The chain carries TRBV9 and TRBJ2-2, with unresolved D. Looked up from germline, CDR1 is SGDLS and CDR2 is YYNGEE. The CDR3 contains 16 residues. Trimming took 4 bases from V and 8 from J, leaving 21 bases between them. This chain's CDR3 is CASSTQPELFSGELFF. The DNA for the CDR3 is TGTGCCAGCAGCACACAGCCCGAACTTTTCTCAGGGGAGCTGTTTTTT.

This clone was picked up one time. This chain joins TRBV19 and TRBJ2-3; 8 bases line up with TRBD1. The CDR3 has 13 amino acids. With 6 bases clipped from V and 6 bases from J, the junction kept 5 bases outside the gene matches. The germline gives CDR1 LNHDA, CDR2 SQIVND (reference sequence). The CDR3 region has the DNA TGTGCCAGTAGACAGACAGGGGTTGATACGCAGTATTTT. Encoded protein: CASRQTGVDTQYF.